Listed here is a single T cell receptor beta chain. This clonotype was seen many times. What antigen it recognizes has not been identified. No much larger clone exists at a distance of one base, and base qualities are not known. Amplification of TCR beta CDR3 regions was carried out from RNA transcripts. A first-round RT-PCR of the TCR CDR3 used the HTBI primer set with the Qiagen OneStep RT-PCR kit. Libraries were constructed in a second round of multiplex PCR, after which size selection and purification were performed. Sequencing of the libraries was done on an Illumina HiSeq2000 using paired-end 100 bp reads. Under the source paper's analysis protocol: SOAPnuke was used to process the raw data, removing reads that contained adapters or uncalled bases, had a mean Phred below 15, or lacked an exact match to the constant primer or identifier. COPE v1.2.5 was used to merge high-quality paired reads, and clonotypes were defined as unique nucleotide sequences. MiTCR v1.1 was used to align clonotypes to the IMGT TRBV, TRBD and TRBJ reference segments. The analysis was restricted to V-J combinations with a frequency above 0.0001, which together covered approximately 99% of the repertoires. The TCS score was defined as F50 (clonal expansion) divided by E x V (chaos), with BLOSUM62-based TCRdist calculated between CDR3 peptides within each V-J. Welch's t-statistics and random forest reduced just over 500 V-J features to fewer than 15, which were used in a naive Bayes classifier (R e1071). Thyroid-blood repertoire similarity was quantified with the Morisita-Horn index. TCRdb cleaned the public reads at Q25 with fastp, built clones with MiXCR and kept in-frame beta chains. Every distinct CDR3 protein forms one entry, paired with its most common genes and DNA. The V and J calls reflect TCRdb's pipeline rather than the authors' work. The sample includes over 700,000 distinct CDR3 sequences, with about 35% observed a single time. In total, the top ten clones hold around 30% of the sample.

The cysteine opens and the phenylalanine closes a CDR3 of 13 amino acids. Only CDR3 DNA remains: 39 bases, in frame from the first base. Relative to germline, V is 3 bases shorter and J is 9 bases shorter, with 14 bases between their ends. The data were taken from a study of T cells in Graves' hyperthyroidism and ophthalmopathy (dated by TCRdb to 2018 to 2020). About the study as a whole: Peripheral blood was sampled at the time of initial diagnosis, prior to any treatment. The 85 to 100 discovery patients were divided at random into training and test sets in a 7:3 ratio. The paper reports TCR Vbeta CDR3 sequencing of more than 120 peripheral blood samples: under 45 ophthalmopathy, roughly 74 hyperthyroidism and around 17 progressor patients. Once sampling was done, hyperthyroidism patients were given methimazole at a starting dose of 30 mg daily, whereas ophthalmopathy patients were given high-dose intravenous methylprednisolone. To identify TCR V-J signatures that set the groups apart, the researchers used a discovery cohort of 90 to 100 patients, made up of approximately 43 with Graves' ophthalmopathy and around 58 with stable Graves' hyperthyroidism. Whether ophthalmopathy could be predicted prospectively was tested in an independent validation cohort made up of approximately 19 hyperthyroidism patients plus 17 patients who later progressed to ophthalmopathy. In roughly six Graves' hyperthyroidism patients, the study also compared T-cell repertoires from thyroid tissue with T-cell repertoires from blood. Broad study findings and their caveats: During validation, the model predicted progression to ophthalmopathy a median of about 6.5 months ahead of onset, with 70.59% sensitivity and about 75% specificity. Blood samples also contained most of the expanded thyroid clonotypes (frequency above 0.001), which suggests that blood repertoires may reflect thyroid immune responses. Ophthalmopathy was separated from stable hyperthyroidism by a 13 V-J signature model, with about 88% sensitivity and 81% to 83% specificity obtained in cross-validation and 80%/75% obtained in testing. No statistical method was used to set the sample size in advance, and investigators knew the group allocation.

Stable Graves' hyperthyroidism was defined as the absence of progression to ophthalmopathy over 18 months of follow-up. Hyperthyroidism patients were newly diagnosed, had a disease duration of under 2 months, and were aged 18 to 65 years. Exclusion was applied to patients with uncontrolled infections, other autoimmune diseases, pregnancy or lactation. Diagnoses were based on clinical symptoms, serum thyroxine and TRAb, thyroid ultrasound and orbital computed tomography. PBMCs were isolated from 10 ml of fresh peripheral blood by Ficoll-Paque density gradient centrifugation. Trizol reagent was used to extract total RNA, and RNA quality was then checked on an Agilent 2100 Bioanalyzer.

The sample comprised blood. The chain links TRBV12-3 or TRBV12-4 with TRBJ1-1, with a weak D call of TRBD1 (6 bases match). The receptor's source is a woman in her 40s with Graves' hyperthyroidism. CDR3 protein: CASSLQDSLQAFF. The nucleotide sequence reads as follows: TGTGCCAGCAGTTTGCAGGACAGCCTCCAAGCTTTCTTT.